This entry describes one T cell receptor (beta chain). This sample was taken from a study of T cell clones after liver transplantation. Study context: TCRbeta sequencing after a pre-transplant mixed lymphocyte reaction identified graft-donor-reactive clones, later tracked in post-transplant blood. Three of eight recipients were HCV-positive; others had non-autoimmune, non-viral indications.

The data were produced by immunoSEQ multiplex PCR, yet TCRdb's version contains in-frame clones alone and is incomplete. The sample consists of tens of thousands of clones, around two thirds of them appearing once. In germline, CDR1 is SGHVS, CDR2 FNYEAQ. V shed 1 base and J shed 2 bases, with 14 bases lying between them. The CDR3 runs to 16 residues. This TCR derives from a human patient who received a liver transplant. The graft donor may have contributed some T cells. The sequenced sample was CD4+ T cells from blood, obtained at the approximately 16-month timepoint. This chain links TRBV7-6 with TRBJ2-5, with D hard to call. CDR3 coding DNA: TGTGCCAGCAGCTTAGAGTTGCCTCCTATACAAGAGACCCAGTACTTC. Protein: CASSLELPPIQETQYF.